Sequencing of this T cell receptor (beta chain) was carried out in a study of blood T cell repertoires in COVID-19. Turning to the study itself: Sites in the United States, Italy and Spain provided acute and convalescent COVID-19 samples. The analysed material was cDNA or gDNA that came from T cells, B-cell-depleted T cells, or PBMCs.

The CDR3 runs 15 residues. The V end was cut by 4 bases, the J end by 4 bases, with 14 bases between. The germline CDR1 and CDR2 sequences are LGHDT and YNNKEL (reference sequence). The Seattle site enrolled patients during active infection and followed them longitudinally. Per the original data handling: Quantification of nucleated cells was approximated via reference gene primer amplification. The assay was immunoSEQ multiplex PCR, and TCRdb's table has in-frame clones only and misses some. The V and J calls and clone size were taken over from that table, and D and trimming were inferred from the DNA. The data hold around 280,000 clones, with about 90% observed a single time.

The chain uses TRBV3-1 (or the pseudogene TRBV3-2) and TRBJ2-1; D possibly corresponds to TRBD2 (6 bases). This receptor was taken from a woman younger than 45 with COVID-19, enrolled during active disease. Input material: peripheral blood. The CDR3 spells CASSPTGTSYNEQFF. In DNA form, the CDR3 reads TGTGCCAGCAGCCCGACCGGGACTTCGTACAATGAGCAGTTCTTC.